This record concerns one T cell receptor beta chain sequence. Its antigen has not been determined. One base away there is no much larger clone; base qualities are not given. TCR CDR3 regions were amplified from genomic DNA by multiplex PCR using the deep immunoSEQ assay. Extracted genomic DNA from each cell subset was spread evenly across all wells of several immunoSEQ 96-well plates, with each plate serving as a replicate. For sorted subsets, about 210 ng of genomic DNA, equivalent to 25,000 to 30,000 T cell genomes, went into each replicate PCR. Purified libraries were quantified with a Qubit 3.0 fluorometer, sized on a Bioanalyzer 2100, and re-quantified with the KAPA Library Quantification kit. Each immunoSEQ 96-well plate was sequenced on its own single-read 150-cycle Illumina NextSeq 550 flow cell. Per the source publication's procedure: Because the immunoSEQ output held only junctional sequences and lacked quality scores, the filtering could not match the filtering applied to full-length reads. Sequences were annotated with PyIR, a Python wrapper for IgBLAST v1.9, and V/J genes and CDR3 were assigned using IMGT germline references. Reads with weak V/J assignments (E-value above 1e-6), missing CDR3, stop codons, out-of-frame junctions, or ambiguous translated residues were removed. A V3J clonotype was defined by an identical inferred V gene, J gene, and CDR3 amino acid sequence. Percentage overlap between repertoires was computed as shared unique clonotypes divided by the size of the smaller repertoire. RTK rarefaction, the Chao1 estimator, and Recon v2.1 estimates of unobserved clonotypes were used to assess repertoire richness. Generation probabilities were computed with OLGA for all TCRbeta clonotypes obtained by the gDNA method from a few donors. Entries here come from immuneACCESS through TCRdb and include only in-frame sequences with V and J called. Some clones fail to appear in such tables; in the studies checked, an unresolved V gene covers under half of the shortfall, and the cause of the remainder is unknown. V, J and clone size are those of that table, while D and trimming were read from the DNA. This sample gives nearly 1,000,000 clones in total; over 60% of them show up just once. Together, the top ten hold approximately 1.5% of the sample.

Donors were healthy HIV-negative adults with no recently reported acute infections or vaccinations. Every donor was a Caucasian adult residing in Nashville, Tennessee, USA. CD4+ T cells were enriched by magnetic negative selection; naive cells were then positively selected on CD45RA, and the negative fraction formed the memory subset. Blood was collected by leukapheresis, and PBMCs were isolated by Ficoll-Histopaque density gradient centrifugation and then cryopreserved in liquid nitrogen vapor phase. Analytical flow cytometry was used to check the purity and quantity of each magnetically sorted T cell population. Genomic DNA was isolated from every sorted fraction and measured by UV absorbance on a Nanodrop 2000c. The sample is drawn from a study of shared clonotypes between healthy human individuals (dated by TCRdb to about 2020). At the level of the whole study: The cohort included a few men and two women between 18 and 49 years of age. To increase sequencing depth and limit assay-specific biases, different laboratories used diverse techniques to prepare libraries and sequence TCR repertoires. Per donor, leukapheresis produced somewhere between about 0.8 and 9 billion PBMCs. For each donor, three plates each were used for CD4 naive and CD4 memory, two plates were used for CD8 naive, and one plate was used for CD8 memory. Blood TCR repertoires of a handful of healthy adults were deeply sequenced to estimate repertoire size and the extent of clonotype sharing between individuals.

Points the paper makes about the study in general: Rarefaction of sorted-subset datasets indicated incomplete sequencing despite the large sequencing depth. Because the study included only a small number of donors, the genetic and exposure-history diversity represented was limited. Larger estimated clonotype richness was generally found for naive subsets than for memory subsets. Sampling was restricted to blood, and TCR repertoires in tissues likely differ from the TCR repertoires found in blood. Sharing across a few donors was observed for approximately 4.6% of naive CD4, over 3% of naive CD8, roughly 2.3% of memory CD4, and roughly 0.4% of memory CD8 clonotypes. Higher generation probabilities were observed for clonotypes shared by all four sorted-subset donors than for non-shared clonotypes. Pairwise subsampling indicated that sequencing depth was expected to affect the degree of clonotype sharing among donors.

The CDR3 starts with the cysteine, ends with the phenylalanine, and has 13 residues. This entry keeps only the CDR3 DNA: 39 bases, framed from base 1. V and J lose 7 bases and 7 bases, and a span of 16 bases separates them. The germline V gene gives CDR1 as MNHNS and CDR2 as SASEGT. The sequence links TRBV6-1 to TRBJ1-2; a tentative D call is TRBD1 (6 bases match). This sequence was found in a man younger than 35 in good health. Sequencing was carried out using memory CD4+ T cells sorted from blood. The cell subset or site label, as the study defines it: CD45RA-negative fraction. The CDR3 is CASNQRGFSGYTF. In nucleotides, the sequence is TGTGCCAGCAATCAAAGGGGGTTTTCTGGCTACACCTTC.